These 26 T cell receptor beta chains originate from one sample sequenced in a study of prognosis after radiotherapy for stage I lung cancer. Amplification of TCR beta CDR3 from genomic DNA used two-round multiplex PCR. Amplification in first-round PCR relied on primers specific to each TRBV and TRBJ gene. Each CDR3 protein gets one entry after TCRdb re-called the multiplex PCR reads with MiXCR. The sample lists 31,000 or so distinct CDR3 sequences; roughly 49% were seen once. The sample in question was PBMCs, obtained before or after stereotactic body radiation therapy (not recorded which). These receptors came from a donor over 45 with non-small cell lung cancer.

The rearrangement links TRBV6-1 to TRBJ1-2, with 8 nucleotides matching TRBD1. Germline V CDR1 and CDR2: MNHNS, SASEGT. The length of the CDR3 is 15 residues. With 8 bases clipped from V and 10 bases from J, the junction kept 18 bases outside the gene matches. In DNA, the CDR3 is TGTGCCAGCCGCCGATTAGTACAGGGGGACGGTGTCTACACCTTC. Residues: CASRRLVQGDGVYTF.

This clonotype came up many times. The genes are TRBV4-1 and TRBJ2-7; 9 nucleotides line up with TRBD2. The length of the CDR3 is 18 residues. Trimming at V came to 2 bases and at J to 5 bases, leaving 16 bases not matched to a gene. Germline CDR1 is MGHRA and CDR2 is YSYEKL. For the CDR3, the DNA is TGCGCCAGCAGCCAACTAGCGGGATCCTTCAGGGGGGGCCACGAGCAGTACTTC. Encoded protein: CASSQLAGSFRGGHEQYF.

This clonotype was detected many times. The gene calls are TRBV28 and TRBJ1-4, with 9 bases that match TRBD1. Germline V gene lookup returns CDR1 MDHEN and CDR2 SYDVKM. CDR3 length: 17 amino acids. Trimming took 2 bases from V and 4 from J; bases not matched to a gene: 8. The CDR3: CASSLPGQGNYNEKLFF. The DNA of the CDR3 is TGTGCCAGCAGTTTACCTGGACAGGGGAATTATAATGAAAAACTGTTTTTT.

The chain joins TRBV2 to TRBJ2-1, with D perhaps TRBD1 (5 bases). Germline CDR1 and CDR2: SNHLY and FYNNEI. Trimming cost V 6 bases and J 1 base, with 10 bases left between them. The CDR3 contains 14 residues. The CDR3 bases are TGTGCCAGCAGGCAGGGTGGTTCCTACAATGAGCAGTTCTTC. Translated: CASRQGGSYNEQFF.

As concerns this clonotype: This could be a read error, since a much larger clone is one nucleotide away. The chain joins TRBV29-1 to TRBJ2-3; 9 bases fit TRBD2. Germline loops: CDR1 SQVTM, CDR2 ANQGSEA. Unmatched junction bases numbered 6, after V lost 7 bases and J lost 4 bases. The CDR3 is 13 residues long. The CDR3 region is CSDEREVSDTQYF. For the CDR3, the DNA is TGCAGCGACGAGCGGGAGGTTTCAGATACGCAGTATTTT.

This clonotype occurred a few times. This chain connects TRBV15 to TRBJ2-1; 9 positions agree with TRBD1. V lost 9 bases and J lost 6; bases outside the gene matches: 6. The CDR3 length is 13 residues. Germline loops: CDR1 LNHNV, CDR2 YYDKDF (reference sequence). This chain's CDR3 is CATSSGQGNEQFF. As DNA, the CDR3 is TGTGCCACTTCTTCGGGACAGGGCAATGAGCAGTTCTTC.

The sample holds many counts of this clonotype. Here the CDR3 reads CASSGRIGGGTDTQYF. DNA for the CDR3: TGTGCCAGCAGTGGACGTATAGGGGGGGGAACAGATACGCAGTATTTT. V and J are TRBV6-1 and TRBJ2-3, with TRBD2 as a possible D gene (7 bases). CDR3 size: 16 residues. CDR1 is MNHNS, CDR2 SASEGT, per germline. Trimming stripped 4 bases from V and 3 bases from J, with 17 bases between.

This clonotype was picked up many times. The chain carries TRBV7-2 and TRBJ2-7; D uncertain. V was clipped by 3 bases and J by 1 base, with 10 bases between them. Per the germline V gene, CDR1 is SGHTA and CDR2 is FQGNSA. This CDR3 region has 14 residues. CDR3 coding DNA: TGTGCCAGCAGCTTTCGTACAGAATCCTACGAGCAGTACTTC. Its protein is CASSFRTESYEQYF.

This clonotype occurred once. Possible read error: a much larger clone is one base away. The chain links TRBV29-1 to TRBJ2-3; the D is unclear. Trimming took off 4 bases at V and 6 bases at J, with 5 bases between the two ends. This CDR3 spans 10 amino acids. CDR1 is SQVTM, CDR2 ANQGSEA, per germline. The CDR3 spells CSVVFDTQYF. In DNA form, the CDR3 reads TGCAGCGTTGTGTTCGATACGCAGTATTTT.

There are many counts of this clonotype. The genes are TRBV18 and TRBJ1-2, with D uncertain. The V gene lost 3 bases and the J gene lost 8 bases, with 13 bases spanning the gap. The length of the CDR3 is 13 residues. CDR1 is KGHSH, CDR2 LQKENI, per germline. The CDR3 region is CASSPAEDGGYTF. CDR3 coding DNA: TGTGCCAGCTCACCCGCCGAGGACGGGGGCTACACCTTC.

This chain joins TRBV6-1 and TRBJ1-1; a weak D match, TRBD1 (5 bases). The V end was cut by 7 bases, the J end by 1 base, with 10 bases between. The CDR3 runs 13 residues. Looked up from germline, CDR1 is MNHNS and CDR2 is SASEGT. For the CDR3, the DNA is TGTGCCAGCACCTCGGGGCAGAACACTGAAGCTTTCTTT. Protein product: CASTSGQNTEAFF.

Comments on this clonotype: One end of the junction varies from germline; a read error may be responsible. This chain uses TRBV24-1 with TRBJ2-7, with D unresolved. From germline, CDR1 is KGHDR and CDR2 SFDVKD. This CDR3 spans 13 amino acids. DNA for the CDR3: TGTGCCACCAGTGACAGATTCTCCTACGATCAGTACTTC. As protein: CATSDRFSYDQYF.

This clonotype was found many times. The CDR3 sequence: CASRGNQETQYF. CDR3 nucleotide sequence: TGCGCCAGCAGGGGCAATCAAGAGACCCAGTACTTC. The genes are TRBV5-1 and TRBJ2-5; D is undetermined. The CDR3 consists of 12 residues. Trimming removed 5 bases from V and 2 bases from J, with 7 bases in between. Germline CDR1 and CDR2: SGHRS and YFSETQ.

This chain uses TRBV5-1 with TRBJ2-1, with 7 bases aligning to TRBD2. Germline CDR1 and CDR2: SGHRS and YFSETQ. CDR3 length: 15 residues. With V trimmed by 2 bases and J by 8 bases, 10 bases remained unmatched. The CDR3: CASSFGGSLIDEQFF. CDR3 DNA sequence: TGCGCCAGCAGCTTTGGCGGGAGCTTGATAGATGAGCAGTTCTTC.

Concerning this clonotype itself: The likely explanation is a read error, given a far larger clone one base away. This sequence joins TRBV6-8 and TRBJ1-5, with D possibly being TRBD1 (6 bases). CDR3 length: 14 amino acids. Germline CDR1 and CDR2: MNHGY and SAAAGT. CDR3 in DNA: TGTGCCAGCAGCCAAACAGGGACTGATCATCCCCAGCATTTT. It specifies CASSQTGTDHPQHF.

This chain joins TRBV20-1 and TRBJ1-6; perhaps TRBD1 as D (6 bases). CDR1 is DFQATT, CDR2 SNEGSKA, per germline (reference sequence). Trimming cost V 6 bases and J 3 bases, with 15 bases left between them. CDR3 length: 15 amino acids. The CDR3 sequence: CSAPGGAGYNSPLHF. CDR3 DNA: TGCAGTGCCCCTGGGGGGGCGGGCTATAATTCACCCCTCCACTTT.

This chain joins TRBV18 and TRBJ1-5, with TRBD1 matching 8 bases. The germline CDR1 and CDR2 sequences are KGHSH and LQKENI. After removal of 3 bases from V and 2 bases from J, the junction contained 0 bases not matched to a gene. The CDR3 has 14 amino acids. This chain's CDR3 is CASSPGQGNQPQHF. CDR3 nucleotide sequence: TGTGCCAGCTCACCGGGACAGGGCAATCAGCCCCAGCATTTT.

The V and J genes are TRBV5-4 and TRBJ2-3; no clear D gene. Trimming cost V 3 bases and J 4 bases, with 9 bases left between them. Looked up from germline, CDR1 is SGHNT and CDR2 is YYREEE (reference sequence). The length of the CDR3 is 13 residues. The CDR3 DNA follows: TGTGCCAGCAGCTCATGGGTGGCAGATACGCAGTATTTT. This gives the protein CASSSWVADTQYF.

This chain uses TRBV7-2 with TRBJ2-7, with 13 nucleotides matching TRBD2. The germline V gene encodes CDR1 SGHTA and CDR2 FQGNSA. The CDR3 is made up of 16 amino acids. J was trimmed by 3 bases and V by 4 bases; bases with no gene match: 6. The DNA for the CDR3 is TGTGCCAGCAGCTCCGCCGGGACTAGCGGGATCTACGAGCAGTACTTC. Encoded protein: CASSSAGTSGIYEQYF.

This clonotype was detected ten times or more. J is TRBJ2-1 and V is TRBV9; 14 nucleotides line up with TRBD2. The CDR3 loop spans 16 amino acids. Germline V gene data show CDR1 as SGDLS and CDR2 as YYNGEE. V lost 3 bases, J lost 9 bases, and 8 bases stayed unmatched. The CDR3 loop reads CASSAPGTSGRFEQFF. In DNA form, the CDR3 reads TGTGCCAGCAGCGCCCCGGGGACTAGCGGGAGATTTGAGCAGTTCTTC.

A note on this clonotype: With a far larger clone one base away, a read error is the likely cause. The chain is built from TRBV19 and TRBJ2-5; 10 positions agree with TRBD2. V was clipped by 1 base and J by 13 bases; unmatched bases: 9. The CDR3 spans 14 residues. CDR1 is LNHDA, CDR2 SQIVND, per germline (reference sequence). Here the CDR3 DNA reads TGTGCCAGTAGTATAGGCCCTAGCGGGAGAAGGCTGTACTTC. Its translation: CASSIGPSGRRLYF.

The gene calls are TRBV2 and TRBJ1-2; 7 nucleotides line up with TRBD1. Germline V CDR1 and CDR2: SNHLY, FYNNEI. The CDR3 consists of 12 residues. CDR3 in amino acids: CATSDREGGYTF. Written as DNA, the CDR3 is TGTGCAACCTCAGACAGGGAAGGGGGCTACACCTTC.

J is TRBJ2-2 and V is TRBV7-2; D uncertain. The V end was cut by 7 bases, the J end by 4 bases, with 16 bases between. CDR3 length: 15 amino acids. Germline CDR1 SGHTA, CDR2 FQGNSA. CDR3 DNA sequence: TGTGCCAGCATCCCCCCTACGGGTGGCACCGGGGAGCTGTTTTTT. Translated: CASIPPTGGTGELFF.

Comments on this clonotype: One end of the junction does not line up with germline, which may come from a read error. The CDR3 region has the DNA TGCAGTGCTAAGGGACAACGCACAGATACCCAGTATTTT. It encodes CSAKGQRTDTQYF. The genes are TRBV20-1 and TRBJ2-3, with D possibly matching TRBD1 (6 bases). From germline, CDR1 is DFQATT and CDR2 SNEGSKA (reference sequence). The CDR3 runs 13 residues.

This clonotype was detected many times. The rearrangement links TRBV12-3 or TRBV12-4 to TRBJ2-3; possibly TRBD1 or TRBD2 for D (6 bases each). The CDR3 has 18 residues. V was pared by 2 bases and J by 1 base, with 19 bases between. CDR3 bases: TGTGCCAGCAGTTTAAGCCTCGGGGCGAGGGGGGGCACAGATACGCAGTATTTT. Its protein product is CASSLSLGARGGTDTQYF.

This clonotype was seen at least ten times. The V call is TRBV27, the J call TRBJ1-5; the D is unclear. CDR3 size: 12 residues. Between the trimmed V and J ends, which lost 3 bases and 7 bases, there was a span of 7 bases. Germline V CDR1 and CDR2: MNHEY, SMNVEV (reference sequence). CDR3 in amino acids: CASSLPGQPQHF. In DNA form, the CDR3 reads TGTGCCAGCAGTTTGCCGGGACAGCCCCAGCATTTT.